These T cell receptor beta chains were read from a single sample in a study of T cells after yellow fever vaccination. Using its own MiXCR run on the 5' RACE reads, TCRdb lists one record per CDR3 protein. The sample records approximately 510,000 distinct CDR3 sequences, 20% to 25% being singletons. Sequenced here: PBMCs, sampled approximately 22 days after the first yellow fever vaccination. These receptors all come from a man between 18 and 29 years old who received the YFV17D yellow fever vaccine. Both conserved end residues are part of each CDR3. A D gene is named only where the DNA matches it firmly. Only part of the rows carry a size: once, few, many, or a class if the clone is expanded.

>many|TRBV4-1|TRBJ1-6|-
TGCGCCAGCAGCAGCGGTCCAGACTCACCCCTCCACTTT
CASSSGPDSPLHF
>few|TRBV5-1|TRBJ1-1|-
TGCGCCAGCAGCTTGGCCGACGGATGGAACACTGAAGCTTTCTTT
CASSLADGWNTEAFF
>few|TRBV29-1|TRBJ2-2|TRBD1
TGCAGCGTTGAAGAAGAATGGGACAGGAACACCGGGGAGCTGTTTTTT
CSVEEEWDRNTGELFF
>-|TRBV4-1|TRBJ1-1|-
TGCGCCAGCAGCGCCCAAAGCCAGGATGAAGCTTTCTTT
CASSAQSQDEAFF
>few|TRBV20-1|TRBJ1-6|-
TGCAGTGCGCAAAGGGGATCAGGTTCACCCCTCCACTTT
CSAQRGSGSPLHF
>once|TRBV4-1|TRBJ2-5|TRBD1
TGCGCCCGCAGCTTACGAGCGGACAGGGGGAACGTAAAGACCCAGTACTTC
CARSLRADRGNVKTQYF
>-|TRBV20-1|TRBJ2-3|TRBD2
TGCAGTGCTAGAAGAAGGAGCGGGGGGGCGACAGATACGCAGTATTTT
CSARRRSGGATDTQYF
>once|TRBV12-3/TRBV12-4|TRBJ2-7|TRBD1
TGTGCCAGCAGTTGGGGGACAGTAGGCTACGAGCAGTACTTC
CASSWGTVGYEQYF
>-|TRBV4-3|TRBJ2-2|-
TGCGCCAGCAGCCAAGAAAGGGGTAGCACCGGGGAGCTGTTTTTT
CASSQERGSTGELFF
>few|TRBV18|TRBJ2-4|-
TGTGCCAGCTCATCTTCTGGGGGGTCGGCCAAAAACATTCAGTACTTC
CASSSSGGSAKNIQYF
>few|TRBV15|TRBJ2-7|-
TGTGCCACCAGCAGAGCTTCGAGACGGAGCTCCTACGAGCAGTACTTC
CATSRASRRSSYEQYF
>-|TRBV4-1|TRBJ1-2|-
TGCGCCAGCAGCCAAGATAGCAGGGAAAACTATGGCTACACCTTC
CASSQDSRENYGYTF
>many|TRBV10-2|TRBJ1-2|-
TGCGCCAGCAGGCGGGATGACTATGGCTACACCTTC
CASRRDDYGYTF
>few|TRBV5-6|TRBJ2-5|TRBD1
TGTGCCAGCAGTGGGACAGCCTTGGGGACCCAGTACTTC
CASSGTALGTQYF
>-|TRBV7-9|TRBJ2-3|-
TGTGCCAGCAGCCCTCCGACGAGCACAGATACGCAGTATTTT
CASSPPTSTDTQYF
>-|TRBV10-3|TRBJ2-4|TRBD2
TGTGCCATCCAGCGGGGGTACGCGGACATTCAGTACTTC
CAIQRGYADIQYF
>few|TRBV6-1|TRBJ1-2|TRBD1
TGTGCCAGCAGTCTCAGGGGGGAGGAGTATGGCTACACCTTC
CASSLRGEEYGYTF
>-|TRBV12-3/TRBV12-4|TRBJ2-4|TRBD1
TGTGCCAGCAGCCCCTACAGGACAGGGTTGAACATTCAGTACTTC
CASSPYRTGLNIQYF
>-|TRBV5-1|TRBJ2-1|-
TGCGCCAGCAGCTTGGGTCCTGGGGGCGAGCAGTTCTTC
CASSLGPGGEQFF
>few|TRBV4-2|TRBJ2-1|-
TGTGCCAGCAGCCAGCTGGACAAGGCGGGTTACAATGAGCAGTTCTTC
CASSQLDKAGYNEQFF
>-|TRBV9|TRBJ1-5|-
TGTGCCAGCAGCGCGCAGGAAGGACAGCCCCAGCATTTT
CASSAQEGQPQHF
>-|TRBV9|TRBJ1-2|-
TGTGCCAGCAGCGGATACAGGGATGCTCGAGGCTACACCTTC
CASSGYRDARGYTF
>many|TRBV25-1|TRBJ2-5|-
TGTGCCAGCAGCGCGATCGCGACCGAAGAGACCCAGTACTTC
CASSAIATEETQYF
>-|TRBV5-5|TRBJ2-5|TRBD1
TGTGCCAGCAGCTTGACAGGGGTCCGGCAAGAGACCCAGTACTTC
CASSLTGVRQETQYF
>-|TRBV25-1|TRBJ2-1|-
TGTGCCAGCAGTAGCGGACGTTACAATGAGCAGTTCTTC
CASSSGRYNEQFF
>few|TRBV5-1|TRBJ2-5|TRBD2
TGCGCCAGCAGCTTTGCCGGGACTAGCGGGGGAGGACAAGAGACCCAGTACTTC
CASSFAGTSGGGQETQYF
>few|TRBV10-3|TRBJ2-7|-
TGTGCCTCGGAGGGGGGCTCCTACGAGCAGTACTTC
CASEGGSYEQYF
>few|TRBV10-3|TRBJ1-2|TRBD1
TGTGCCATCAGTGAGCCGGACAGGAACTATGGCTACACCTTC
CAISEPDRNYGYTF
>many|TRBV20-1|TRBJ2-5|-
TGCAGTGCTAGGAGGGTAGGCCAAGAGACCCAGTACTTC
CSARRVGQETQYF
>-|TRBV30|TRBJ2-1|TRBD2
TGTGCCTGGAGTTCGGGACTAGCATGGGAGCAGTTCTTC
CAWSSGLAWEQFF
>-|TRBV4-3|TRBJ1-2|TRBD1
TGCGCCAGCAGCCAAGCCGGGGACAGGGCCTCTTATGGCTACACCTTC
CASSQAGDRASYGYTF
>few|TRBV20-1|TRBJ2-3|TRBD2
TGCAGTGCCAGGGACCCAGCGGGGGGCGTGGGAGATACGCAGTATTTT
CSARDPAGGVGDTQYF
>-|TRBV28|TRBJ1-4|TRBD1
TGTGCCAGCATTACTTCCGGGACAGGTGAAAAACTGTTTTTT
CASITSGTGEKLFF
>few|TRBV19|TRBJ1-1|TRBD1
TGTGCCAGTAGGAGGGGGCGGGAGAACACTGAAGCTTTCTTT
CASRRGRENTEAFF
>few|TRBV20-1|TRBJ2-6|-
TGCAGTGCTCTCAGGGCCTCTGGGGCCAACGTCCTGACTTTC
CSALRASGANVLTF
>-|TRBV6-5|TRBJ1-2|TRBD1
TGTGCCAGCAGTACTCACAGGGGGCAGGGTGGCTACACCTTC
CASSTHRGQGGYTF
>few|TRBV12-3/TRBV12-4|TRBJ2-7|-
TGTGCCAGCAGTTTACAACAGGGCCCCTACGAGCAGTACTTC
CASSLQQGPYEQYF
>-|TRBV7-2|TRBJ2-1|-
TGTGCCAGCAGCTTAGCCTTCCCCTCCTCCAATGAGCAGTTCTTC
CASSLAFPSSNEQFF
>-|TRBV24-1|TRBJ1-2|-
TGTGCCACCAGTGGGGATAACTATGGCTACACCTTC
CATSGDNYGYTF
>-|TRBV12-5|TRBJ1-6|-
TGTGCTAGTGGTTTGGCAGACAAGGCCTGGGCCCTCCACTTT
CASGLADKAWALHF